This T cell receptor (beta chain) was retrieved from a study of early T cells in non-severe SARS-CoV-2 infection. TCRdb used MiXCR to reprocess the 5' RACE reads, holding one entry per CDR3 protein. The sample records fewer than 80,000 distinct CDR3 sequences, approximately 12% being singletons. This TCR was sampled from an adult who was a healthcare worker with PCR-confirmed SARS-CoV-2 infection or an uninfected control (not recorded which). The donor label of this sample is uncertain. Sequencing used whole blood, obtained at baseline.

The CDR3 loop is CASSSPRTNTEAFF. CDR3 nucleotide sequence: TGTGCCAGCAGTTCCCCCCGGACCAACACTGAAGCTTTCTTT. The chain employs TRBV28 and TRBJ1-1, with D uncertain. The CDR3 runs 14 residues. V lost 4 bases to trimming and J lost 2 bases, with 11 bases between them. Germline V CDR1 and CDR2: MDHEN, SYDVKM.